This TCR beta chain came from a study of neurological immune-mediated disorders. TCRdb independently ran MiXCR on the 5' RACE reads; one entry per CDR3 protein. The sample includes about 50,000 distinct CDR3 sequences, around a sixth of them seen just once. Notes on this clonotype: No antigen is known for it.

Study findings and constraints: Whereas HTLV-1-associated myelopathy showed the most TCR clonal expansion, multiple sclerosis showed the least, with levels below those of healthy controls. The absence of any CDR3 amino acid sequence shared by expanded clones across subjects suggests that repertoires were private in all groups.

Source material was 2 million unsorted PBMCs, stored at -80 °C in RNAlater. V lost 2 bases and J 10 bases, leaving 11 bases between the germline ends. Germline CDR1 reads MNHEY; CDR2 reads SVGEGT. This CDR3 is 12 amino acids long. Sample: PBMCs. The sequence was obtained from a man aged 55 to 70 in good health. The chain employs TRBV6-2 or TRBV6-3 and TRBJ1-1; D unclear. The CDR3 region has the DNA TGTGCCAGCAGTTACGGATCGATGGGAGCTTTCTTT. This sequence encodes CASSYGSMGAFF.